The next 21 T cell receptor beta chains were all read from a single sample in a study of blood T cell repertoires in COVID-19. Assay used: immunoSEQ multiplex PCR; TCRdb lists only in-frame clones, some missing. The sample includes about 150,000 clones, roughly 80% of them seen just once. The specimen sequenced was PBMCs or T cells enriched from blood (not recorded which). The receptor source for this set is a man between 45 and 60 years old who had recovered from COVID-19.

V and J are TRBV29-1 and TRBJ1-1; TRBD1 matches 7 bases. The germline V gene has CDR1 SQVTM and CDR2 ANQGSEA. The CDR3 consists of 13 residues. Trimming at V came to 4 bases and at J to 3 bases, leaving 5 bases not matched to a gene. CDR3 residues: CSVATGMDTEAFF. As DNA, the CDR3 is TGCAGCGTTGCGACAGGGATGGACACTGAAGCTTTCTTT.

V usage is TRBV3-1 (or the pseudogene TRBV3-2) and J usage is TRBJ2-3, with 8 bases fitting TRBD2. CDR1 is LGHDT and CDR2 is YNNKEL in the germline V gene (reference sequence). This CDR3 contains 16 residues. With 0 bases clipped from V and 1 base from J, the junction kept 3 bases outside the gene matches. The CDR3 nucleotides are TGTGCCAGCAGCCAAGATCTGGGACTAGGCACAGATACGCAGTATTTT. Translating it yields CASSQDLGLGTDTQYF.

As concerns this clone: The sample holds other DNA sequences that translate to the same CDR3. This sequence joins TRBV18 and TRBJ1-1; 8 bases are a match to TRBD1. The CDR3 has 14 residues. Germline CDR1 reads KGHSH; CDR2 reads LQKENI. V lost 6 bases, J lost 1 base, and 4 bases stayed unmatched. CDR3 coding DNA: TGTGCCAGCTCCCCCGGGACAGGGAACACTGAAGCTTTCTTT. It translates to CASSPGTGNTEAFF. Supplemented by reference TRBV18 and TRBJ1-1, the full variable domain reads NAGVMQNPRHLVRRRGQEARLRCSPMKGHSHVYWYRQLPEEGLKFMVYLQKENIIDESGMPKERFSAEFPKEGPSILRIQQVVRGDSAAYFCASSPGTGNTEAFFGQGTRLTVV.

The chain has TRBV9 and TRBJ1-1; 8 bases are shared with TRBD1. The CDR3 loop spans 14 amino acids. V was clipped by 3 bases and J by 3 bases; unmatched bases: 4. Germline V CDR1 and CDR2: SGDLS, YYNGEE. CDR3 coding DNA: TGTGCCAGCAGCGAACAGGGGGTGGACACTGAAGCTTTCTTT. Amino acids: CASSEQGVDTEAFF.

The rearrangement links TRBV7-3 to TRBJ2-3; 8 nucleotides agree with TRBD2. Trimming cost V 3 bases and J 6 bases; bases outside gene matches: 5. CDR3 size: 14 residues. CDR1 is SGHTA, CDR2 FQGTGA, per germline. The CDR3 protein is CASSFRGGGDTQYF. The CDR3 DNA sequence: TGTGCCAGCAGCTTCCGGGGGGGCGGCGATACGCAGTATTTT.

CDR3 sequence (DNA): TGTGCCAGCAGCTTAGCCCGGGGGACAGCCGGGGCCAACGTCCTGACTTTC. The encoded protein is CASSLARGTAGANVLTF. J is TRBJ2-6 and V is TRBV7-9; D may be TRBD1 (7 bases). V lost 0 bases, J lost 4 bases, and 13 bases lay in between. The germline V gene encodes CDR1 SEHNR and CDR2 FQNEAQ (reference sequence). The CDR3 is 17 residues long.

The rearrangement links TRBV28 to TRBJ1-2; 7 nucleotides match TRBD1. The CDR3 runs 15 residues. J was trimmed by 8 bases and V by 5 bases; bases with no gene match: 14. Germline V gives CDR1 MDHEN, CDR2 SYDVKM. The CDR3 nucleotides read TGTGCCAGCAGTCGAGTTGACAGGGTCGGGCTGGGCTACACCTTC. It yields the protein CASSRVDRVGLGYTF.

The CDR3 loop is CATSSTGGALYEQYF. DNA for the CDR3: TGTGCCACCAGTTCCACAGGGGGCGCCTTATACGAGCAGTACTTC. The chain uses TRBV24-1 and TRBJ2-7; TRBD1 agrees at 9 bases. Trimming cost V 6 bases and J 4 bases; bases outside gene matches: 9. This CDR3 comprises 15 residues. Germline lookup yields CDR1 KGHDR and CDR2 SFDVKD.

The chain employs TRBV11-3 and TRBJ2-2; tentatively, D is TRBD2 (5 bases). This CDR3 is 16 amino acids long. V was pared by 0 bases and J by 5 bases, with 13 bases between. Germline CDR1 is SGHNT and CDR2 is YENEEA. The CDR3 loop reads CASSLDRGHGTGELFF. CDR3 nucleotides: TGTGCCAGCAGCTTAGACCGAGGGCATGGGACCGGGGAGCTGTTTTTT.

The rearrangement joins TRBV14 to TRBJ1-6; D ambiguous. CDR3 length: 15 amino acids. The V and J ends lost 1 base and 6 bases respectively, with 10 bases between them. Looked up from germline, CDR1 is SGHDN and CDR2 is FVKESK. The CDR3 region has the DNA TGTGCCAGCAGCCAAGGGCTCGGCGGTAATTCACCCCTCCACTTT. Its translation is CASSQGLGGNSPLHF.

The chain links TRBV4-2 to TRBJ2-3; no clear D. Per the germline V gene, CDR1 is LGHNA and CDR2 is YNFKEQ. The ends were cut back, 0 bases at V and 3 bases at J, with 16 bases in the middle. The CDR3 runs to 17 residues. The CDR3 DNA reads TGTGCCAGCAGCCAAGAGGCAACAGTTCGCCCAACAGATACGCAGTATTTT. Its protein product is CASSQEATVRPTDTQYF.

The CDR3 sequence is CTSSQDPVGGEYEQYF. The CDR3 DNA sequence: TGCACCAGCAGCCAAGATCCCGTGGGAGGGGAATACGAGCAGTACTTC. V gene TRBV1 combines with J gene TRBJ2-7; the table's D call, TRBD2, has no DNA check behind it. TRBV1 is a known pseudogene. CDR3 length: 16 amino acids.

The chain couples TRBV9 to TRBJ2-3, with 7 positions matching TRBD2. V gave up 0 bases and J gave up 0 bases; unmatched junction bases: 1. Germline assignment: CDR1 SGDLS and CDR2 YYNGEE. The CDR3 runs to 15 residues. The CDR3, as DNA: TGTGCCAGCAGCGTAGCGGGGGGTAGCACAGATACGCAGTATTTT. It specifies CASSVAGGSTDTQYF. The full variable domain, completed using reference TRBV9 and TRBJ2-3, is DSGVTQTPKHLITATGQRVTLRCSPRSGDLSVYWYQQSLDQGLQFLIQYYNGEERAKGNILERFSAQQFPDLHSELNLSSLELGDSALYFCASSVAGGSTDTQYFGPGTRLTVL.

This sequence joins TRBV5-1 and TRBJ2-3, with 9 bases aligning to TRBD1. V lost 0 bases, J lost 0 bases, and 2 bases stayed unmatched. Germline CDR1 reads SGHRS; CDR2 reads YFSETQ. CDR3 length: 16 amino acids. The CDR3: CASSLEDRGSTDTQYF. CDR3 sequence (DNA): TGCGCCAGCAGCTTGGAAGACAGGGGGAGCACAGATACGCAGTATTTT.

This chain joins TRBV28 and TRBJ2-7; TRBD1 agrees at 9 bases. The CDR3 runs to 16 residues. Germline V CDR1 and CDR2: MDHEN, SYDVKM. V dropped 1 base and J dropped 4; count of bases not matched to a gene: 8. The DNA of the CDR3 is TGTGCCAGCAGTTTATTCGGGACAGGGAAATCGTACGAGCAGTACTTC. This translates into CASSLFGTGKSYEQYF. The full variable domain, completed using reference TRBV28 and TRBJ2-7, is DVKVTQSSRYLVKRTGEKVFLECVQDMDHENMFWYRQDPGLGLRLIYFSYDVKMKEKGDIPEGYSVSREKKERFSLILESASTNQTSMYLCASSLFGTGKSYEQYFGPGTRLTVT.

The chain carries TRBV12-3 or TRBV12-4 and TRBJ1-2; D may be TRBD1 (5 bases). With 6 bases removed from V and 0 bases from J, the gap between germline ends came to 8 bases. The CDR3 runs to 13 residues. CDR3 sequence (DNA): TGTGCCAGCAGGAAGACAGCTAACTATGGCTACACCTTC. It is translated as CASRKTANYGYTF.

This chain connects TRBV18 to TRBJ2-7; TRBD2 matches at 11 bases. The CDR3 contains 16 residues. CDR1 is KGHSH and CDR2 is LQKENI in the germline V gene. After removal of 4 bases from V and 0 bases from J, the junction contained 5 bases not matched to a gene. The CDR3: CASSLPGTSGSYEQYF. The DNA for the CDR3 is TGTGCCAGCTCACTACCCGGGACTAGCGGCTCCTACGAGCAGTACTTC.

The chain combines TRBV9 with TRBJ2-1, with TRBD2 matching 7 bases. This CDR3 region has 13 residues. V lost 3 bases, J lost 13 bases, and 10 bases stayed unmatched. The V gene's germline CDR1 is SGDLS and CDR2 YYNGEE. The CDR3 sequence: CASSARGEMGQFF. In nucleotides, the CDR3 is TGTGCCAGCAGCGCCCGGGGGGAAATGGGCCAGTTCTTC.

The CDR3 nucleotides read TGTGCCAGCAGCTCGCTACAGGGGCCACCAAACAATGAGCAGTTCTTC. This encodes CASSSLQGPPNNEQFF. J is TRBJ2-1 and V is TRBV7-8, with TRBD1 matching 7 bases. V shed 4 bases and J 5 bases; nucleotides not matched to a gene: 11. This CDR3 is built from 16 residues. Germline-derived CDR1 and CDR2 are SGHVS and FQNEAQ. Combining the CDR3 with reference TRBV7-8 and TRBJ2-1 gives the whole variable domain GAGVSQSPRYKVAKRGQDVALRCDPISGHVSLFWYQQALGQGPEFLTYFQNEAQLDKSGLPSDRFFAERPEGSVSTLKIQRTQQEDSAVYLCASSSLQGPPNNEQFFGPGTRLTVL.

This clone came up a few times. This chain links TRBV6-2 or TRBV6-3 with TRBJ1-2; 7 bases match TRBD1. The ends lost 2 bases at V and 5 bases at J; junction bases unmatched: 11. This CDR3 contains 16 residues. Germline CDR1 MNHEY, CDR2 SVGEGT. The CDR3 DNA reads as TGTGCCAGCAGTTACCGGGTCCCGGGACAGCTGTATGGCTACACCTTC. Its translation is CASSYRVPGQLYGYTF.

The chain recombines TRBV18 with TRBJ1-1; D remains unclear. Per germline, CDR1 KGHSH and CDR2 LQKENI. The CDR3 is 14 amino acids. V lost 4 bases and J 0 bases, leaving 9 bases between the germline ends. The chain's CDR3 is CASSRAGLNTEAFF. CDR3 nucleotides: TGTGCCAGCTCACGGGCCGGTTTGAACACTGAAGCTTTCTTT.